This paragraph reports one TCR beta chain. It lacks a known antigen. The input lacks base qualities; no much larger clone sits a single base away. TRIzol reagent was used to extract blood RNA from unsorted whole blood, while the DNeasy Blood & Tissue kit provided the germline DNA. At the time of sampling, the patients were treatment-naive and had chronic HBV infection. Before surgery, roughly 4 milliliters of peripheral blood were drawn into K2EDTA tubes. The sample originates from a study of tumor-infiltrating lymphocytes in primary liver carcinoma (TCRdb year 2017). Regarding the complete study: Roughly five patients with histopathologically diagnosed primary liver carcinoma underwent surgical resection in China between late 2015 and March 2016. Of the five patients, three men and two women aged 30 to 69 years, four had hepatocellular carcinoma and one had combined HCC and intrahepatic cholangiocarcinoma. The five patients had tumors of stage T1-T3 N0M0, with maximum diameters ranging from 4.2 to 10 cm. Each sample produced roughly 3.65 to 7.5 million productive TCRbeta reads, and read depth showed no significant difference between tissue types. For each liver tumor, the study sampled five regions along with adjacent normal tissue and blood, and applied TCRbeta repertoire sequencing, expression microarrays and whole-exome sequencing. A total of 35 or so specimens from 5 patients went through TCRbeta repertoire sequencing, namely 25 tumor regions, 5 adjacent noncancerous liver tissues and 5 peripheral blood samples. High reproducibility was observed for the technical replicate repertoires, with mean shared-clone rates roughly 0.89 and correlation coefficients above 0.98.

A constant-region primer and ProtoScript II reverse transcriptase were used to reverse-transcribe TCRbeta-specific cDNA from about 500 ng total RNA. Construction of the TCRbeta libraries relied on three nested rounds of multiplex PCR, following a slightly modified ARM-PCR procedure. The first two PCR rounds used multiplex TRBV1-TRBV30 forward primers with a Cbeta reverse primer, each for 10 cycles. Sample barcodes and Illumina adapters were added in a final 25-cycle PCR with Deep VentR polymerase. Amplicons of 200-500 bp were gel-purified with a QIAquick gel extraction kit before sequencing. The TCRbeta amplicons were sequenced with 250-bp paired-end reads on an Illumina HiSeq 2500. The study's own analysis went as follows. Trimmomatic v0.33 was used to quality-trim the reads, and FLASH v1.2.11 was used to merge paired reads so that full CDR3 sequences could be recovered. V, D and J germline segments were assigned to the rearranged TCRbeta sequences by MiGEC v1.2.1b. Clonotype statistics and Shannon-Wiener diversity indices were computed with VDJtools v1.0.0. To reduce sampling bias, subsequent analyses other than the diversity analysis used only the 250 most abundant clonotypes in each sample. The public reads were reanalyzed by TCRdb: fastp trimming at Q25, MiXCR alignment, in-frame beta chains only. Each entry merges the rows of one CDR3 protein and shows their most common DNA and genes. What appears here as the V and J calls and clone size reflects TCRdb's work, not the paper's. The sample data list some 180,000 distinct CDR3 sequences, and 60% of these were observed just once. Jointly, the top ten make up 72% of the sample.

Compared with germline, V lacks 6 bases and J lacks 5 bases; bases without a gene match: 12. Reading from cysteine to phenylalanine, the CDR3 counts 16 amino acids. Only CDR3 DNA is held: 48 bases, read in frame from base 1. Overall results and qualifications from the work: The study included only five patients, and the authors note findings should be validated in a larger study. Consistent with antigen-driven expansion, pairs of tumor regions showed higher repertoire overlap (mean roughly 36%) than either tumor-adjacent pairs (around 17%) or tumor-blood pairs (around 14%). The top 250 clones made up a significantly larger repertoire fraction in tumors than in blood (p = 0.039). Since the samples were bulk and unsorted, there was no way to compare CD4+ and CD8+ T cell repertoires. Because only the TCR beta chain was sequenced and unpaired alpha chains were not captured, true repertoire diversity is likely underestimated.

Sequencing used peripheral blood. The sequence joins TRBV6-7 to TRBJ2-5; 10 bases in the middle match TRBD1. TRBV6-7 is given ORF status, its function remaining uncertain. The receptor was derived from a man between 40 and 49 years old with primary liver carcinoma and hepatitis B virus infection. CDR3 reads: CASRTPGQGRRETQYF. The bases read TGTGCCAGCAGGACCCCGGGACAGGGGCGGAGGGAGACCCAGTACTTC.